Shown below are 24 T cell receptor beta chains from a single sample sequenced in a study of CD8+ T cells in alopecia areata. Noted treatment: oral pan-JAK inhibitor, 5-10 mg twice daily. Once RNA had been extracted, it was reverse transcribed into cDNA to act as the sequencing template. Sequenced by immunoSEQ multiplex PCR; TCRdb stores in-frame clones only, minus some. The sample contains about 220,000 clones, roughly 56% of which appear only once. Sequenced material: CD4+ T cells sorted from blood, taken at week 4, from a patient treated with tofacitinib. These receptors originate from a human donor with alopecia areata.

The rearrangement joins TRBV30 to TRBJ2-3, with D unresolved. In germline, CDR1 is GTSNPN, CDR2 SVGIG (reference sequence). CDR3 length: 13 residues. Trimming shortened V by 4 bases and J by 2 bases, and 10 bases separated the two germline ends. CDR3 sequence reads: CAWNPLYTDTQYF. The DNA for the CDR3 is TGTGCCTGGAATCCGCTATACACAGATACGCAGTATTTT.

This clone has only a few counts. This chain joins TRBV15 and TRBJ2-6; D possibly corresponds to TRBD2 (5 bases). V was trimmed by 1 base and J by 0 bases, leaving 7 bases between them. The CDR3 length is 16 residues. From germline, CDR1 is LNHNV and CDR2 YYDKDF (reference sequence). The CDR3 region is CATSRGTGSGANVLTF. Here the CDR3 DNA reads TGTGCCACCAGCAGAGGGACTGGCTCTGGGGCCAACGTCCTGACTTTC.

The chain combines TRBV9 with TRBJ1-2, with 9 nucleotides matching TRBD1. The V and J ends lost 5 bases and 7 bases, in that order; junction bases with no gene match: 15. CDR3 length equals 16 residues. The germline V gene encodes CDR1 SGDLS and CDR2 YYNGEE. CDR3 amino acids: CASSRGMAGQGSGYTF. The CDR3 DNA sequence: TGTGCCAGCAGTCGGGGTATGGCCGGACAGGGGTCTGGCTACACCTTC.

The V and J genes are TRBV14 and TRBJ2-3; the D is unclear. This CDR3 contains 14 residues. Germline assignment: CDR1 SGHDN and CDR2 FVKESK. Trimming pared 4 bases from V and 2 bases from J, leaving 10 bases between. The CDR3 region is CASSPKDHTDTQYF. CDR3 bases: TGTGCCAGCAGCCCGAAGGACCACACAGATACGCAGTATTTT.

This chain uses TRBV5-1 with TRBJ2-7, with TRBD1 as a possible D gene (6 bases). Germline values: CDR1 SGHRS, CDR2 YFSETQ. V dropped 0 bases and J dropped 5 bases, with 12 bases sitting between them. The CDR3 has 14 residues. DNA for the CDR3: TGCGCCAGCAGCTTGGGGGGGCAGGAGAACGAGCAGTACTTC. The encoded protein is CASSLGGQENEQYF.

The rearrangement links TRBV29-1 to TRBJ1-2; 7 bases fit TRBD1. From germline, CDR1 is SQVTM and CDR2 ANQGSEA. CDR3 length equals 12 residues. Trimming removed 4 bases from V and 8 bases from J; junction bases left unmatched: 7. CDR3 amino acids: CSVVGQIYGYTF. CDR3 sequence (DNA): TGCAGCGTTGTGGGACAGATCTACGGCTACACCTTC. Complete variable domain (other parts from reference TRBV29-1 and TRBJ1-2): SAVISQKPSRDICQRGTSLTIQCQVDSQVTMMFWYRQQPGQSLTLIATANQGSEATYESGFVIDKFPISRPNLTFSTLTVSNMSPEDSSIYLCSVVGQIYGYTFGSGTRLTVV.

This clone was counted between two and nine times. This chain uses TRBV4-3 with TRBJ1-4; possibly TRBD1 for D (5 bases). The germline V gene encodes CDR1 LGHNA and CDR2 YSLEER. CDR3 length: 15 residues. V lost 0 bases to trimming and J lost 14 bases, with 19 bases between them. The DNA for the CDR3 is TGCGCCAGCAGCCAAGACCTAAAGGGGTCACAAGTGCTGTTTTTT. Its translation: CASSQDLKGSQVLFF.

This clone was recorded a few times. V gene TRBV7-6 combines with J gene TRBJ2-3; D gene ambiguous. Germline assignment: CDR1 SGHVS and CDR2 FNYEAQ. With 6 bases removed from V and 2 bases from J, the gap between germline ends came to 9 bases. The CDR3 is 13 amino acids. CDR3 sequence (DNA): TGTGCCAGCAGGGATATCACCACAGATACGCAGTATTTT. This sequence encodes CASRDITTDTQYF.

This chain connects TRBV29-1 to TRBJ1-2, with D possibly being TRBD1 (5 bases). CDR1 is SQVTM and CDR2 is ANQGSEA in the germline V gene. Trimming pared 0 bases from V and 7 bases from J, leaving 12 bases between. This CDR3 comprises 13 residues. CDR3 bases: TGCAGCGTTGAAGATTCAGGGACGTCTGGCTACACCTTC. It yields the protein CSVEDSGTSGYTF.

With respect to this clone: It may be a read error: a sequence one base away is much more abundant. V and J are TRBV5-6 and TRBJ2-5; D unresolved. Germline values: CDR1 SGHDT, CDR2 YYEEEE. The CDR3 is made up of 11 amino acids. Trimming cost V 2 bases and J 3 bases, with 2 bases left between them. CDR3 sequence: CASSLKETQYF. CDR3 DNA: TGTGCCAGCAGCTTAAAAGAGACCCAGTACTTC. The variable domain in full, completed from reference TRBV5-6 and TRBJ2-5, reads DAGVTQSPTHLIKTRGQQVTLRCSPKSGHDTVSWYQQALGQGPQFIFQYYEEEERQRGNFPDRFSGHQFPNYSSELNVNALLLGDSALYLCASSLKETQYFGPGTRLLVL.

This clone was seen a few times. This sequence joins TRBV4-3 and TRBJ2-4, with D tentatively TRBD2 (5 bases). Germline CDR1 LGHNA, CDR2 YSLEER. The CDR3 is 18 amino acids. Trimming stripped 0 bases from V and 0 bases from J, with 15 bases between. The CDR3 loop reads CASSQDLVGEQAKNIQYF. DNA for the CDR3: TGCGCCAGCAGCCAAGATCTTGTCGGGGAGCAAGCCAAAAACATTCAGTACTTC.

The J gene is TRBJ2-7, the V gene TRBV7-2, with unresolved D. The CDR3 has 11 amino acids. V was pared by 5 bases and J by 6 bases, with 8 bases between. Per germline, CDR1 SGHTA and CDR2 FQGNSA. The CDR3 region is CASSLLTEQYF. Written as DNA, the CDR3 is TGTGCCAGCAGCCTACTGACCGAGCAGTACTTC.

The chain employs TRBV27 and TRBJ1-1; possibly TRBD1 for D (6 bases). V was clipped by 8 bases and J by 5 bases, with 12 bases between them. CDR3 size: 12 residues. Germline V gene data show CDR1 as MNHEY and CDR2 as SMNVEV (reference sequence). The CDR3 loop is CASGGQLTEAFF. Here the CDR3 DNA reads TGTGCCAGCGGTGGACAGCTTACTGAAGCTTTCTTT.

This rearrangement joins TRBV7-2 to TRBJ2-7; D call uncertain. The CDR3 loop spans 15 amino acids. Germline CDR1 is SGHTA and CDR2 is FQGNSA. Trimming cost V 1 base and J 4 bases, with 14 bases left between them. The CDR3 region is CASSLGPGLLYEQYF. The CDR3, as DNA: TGTGCCAGCAGCTTAGGACCGGGTCTCCTTTACGAGCAGTACTTC.

V usage is TRBV21-1 and J usage is TRBJ1-1; the DNA was not used to check the table's D call, TRBD1. TRBV21-1 is a recognized pseudogene. This CDR3 comprises 15 residues. In DNA form, the CDR3 reads TGTGCCAGCAATCCTTGTCGACACCTGAACACTGAAGCTTTCTTT. Its protein product is CASNPCRHLNTEAFF.

Points on this clone: Other DNA variants within this sample encode the same CDR3. The gene calls are TRBV30 and TRBJ1-2; D gene ambiguous. Trimming pared 3 bases from V and 2 bases from J, leaving 10 bases between. The length of the CDR3 is 13 residues. Looked up from germline, CDR1 is GTSNPN and CDR2 is SVGIG (reference sequence). CDR3 loop: CAWSPQGNYGYTF. CDR3 sequence (DNA): TGTGCCTGGAGCCCACAAGGCAACTATGGCTACACCTTC.

The chain employs TRBV6-6 and TRBJ1-2, with D possibly being TRBD1 (5 bases). V lost 8 bases and J lost 8, with 18 bases in between. This CDR3 has 13 residues. CDR1 is MNHNY and CDR2 is SVGAGI in the germline V gene (reference sequence). CDR3 amino acids: CASARDGGIGYTF. The CDR3 coding sequence is TGTGCCAGCGCTCGGGACGGCGGTATAGGCTACACCTTC.

This chain uses TRBV9 with TRBJ1-6, with 7 positions matching TRBD1. Per germline, CDR1 SGDLS and CDR2 YYNGEE. J lost 11 bases, V lost 4 bases, and 9 bases had no gene match. This CDR3 spans 14 amino acids. The CDR3 nucleotides read TGTGCCAGCAGCAGACAGGGTGTGGAAACACCCCTCCACTTT. Encoded protein: CASSRQGVETPLHF.

The chain employs TRBV7-8 and TRBJ2-3; no reliable D call. Deletions cut 5 bases from V and 3 bases from J, with 12 bases between. CDR3 length equals 14 residues. CDR1 SGHVS and CDR2 FQNEAQ come from the germline V gene. CDR3 protein: CASSHGSLTDTQYF. The CDR3 DNA reads as TGTGCCAGCAGCCACGGGTCGTTAACAGATACGCAGTATTTT.

A note on this clone: A much larger clonotype is one base distant, so this may be a read error. V is TRBV14 and J is TRBJ2-3; D not resolved. The CDR3 is made up of 11 amino acids. V lost 3 bases to trimming and J lost 3 bases, with 1 base between them. Germline V CDR1 and CDR2: SGHDN, FVKESK. The CDR3 sequence: CASSHTDTQYF. The DNA of the CDR3 is TGTGCCAGCAGCCATACAGATACGCAGTATTTT.

The V and J genes are TRBV7-9 and TRBJ2-7; weak D call: TRBD2 (6 bases). Trimming removed 5 bases from V and 2 bases from J, with 16 bases in between. This CDR3 comprises 15 residues. Germline CDR1 and CDR2: SEHNR and FQNEAQ (reference sequence). For the CDR3, the DNA is TGTGCCAGCAGCCGACTTGCGGGGCTAACCTACGAGCAGTACTTC. Translated: CASSRLAGLTYEQYF.

V gene TRBV25-1 combines with J gene TRBJ1-6; no firm D call. The ends were cut back, 3 bases at V and 7 bases at J, with 16 bases in the middle. CDR1 and CDR2 from the germline V gene are MGHDK and SYGVNS. This CDR3 spans 16 amino acids. In DNA, the CDR3 is TGTGCCAGCAGTGAGTCGGCCACTAGGTACAATTCACCCCTCCACTTT. Translation gives CASSESATRYNSPLHF.

The chain uses TRBV7-3 and TRBJ1-1; D is unclear. Germline CDR1 and CDR2: SGHTA and FQGTGA. V gave up 4 bases and J gave up 11 bases, with 17 bases separating them. The CDR3 is made up of 13 amino acids. The CDR3 protein is CASSSTRSSMAFF. CDR3 sequence (DNA): TGTGCCAGCAGCTCAACCCGGTCTTCAATGGCTTTCTTT.

This clone appeared a single time. The chain combines TRBV6-6 with TRBJ1-1; 7 positions match TRBD1. The ends lost 11 bases at V and 4 bases at J; junction bases unmatched: 10. From germline, CDR1 is MNHNY and CDR2 SVGAGI (reference sequence). The CDR3 extends over 13 amino acids. CDR3 residues: CACLGGGSTEAFF. Here the CDR3 DNA reads TGTGCCTGCCTAGGGGGCGGGAGCACTGAAGCTTTCTTT.